In this sample, the clone carrying this TCR beta chain turned up a few times. TCRdb's copy holds only in-frame clones and misses some; the assay was immunoSEQ multiplex PCR. Of roughly 87,000 clones listed, around four fifths are singletons. Germline values: CDR1 MNHEY, CDR2 SMNVEV (reference sequence). This CDR3 comprises 13 residues. V lost 5 bases, J lost 9 bases, and 17 bases lay in between. This entry belongs to a study of blood T cell repertoires in COVID-19. Study-level information: COVID-19 samples from acute and convalescent phases originated in the United States, Italy and Spain. PBMCs, B-cell-depleted T cells, or T cells provided the cDNA or gDNA that made up the material.

The clonotype was recovered from a woman in her 70s with acute or convalescent COVID-19. Sequencing was done on a sample of peripheral blood. The chain carries TRBV27 and TRBJ2-7; perhaps TRBD1 as D (5 bases). The CDR3 DNA sequence: TGTGCCAGCAGTGGCCAGGGCTCACTTGGGCAGTACTTC. Amino acids: CASSGQGSLGQYF.